This T cell receptor beta chain was captured by sequencing in a study of immune evolution from preneoplasia to lung adenocarcinoma. Whole-study results and caveats: Normal lung had highest clonality; later lesions appeared denser, more diverse. Top clone share appeared to fall from AAH through AIS, MIA, adenocarcinoma.

Sequencing used immunoSEQ multiplex PCR; TCRdb keeps in-frame clones, though not all of them. The sample includes about 4,300 clones, less than 80% of them seen just once. Resections took place in Japan or China from the mid-2010s to the late 2010s. Two lung cancer pathologists independently confirmed each histologic diagnosis. The CDR3 extends over 15 amino acids. Germline V lookup: CDR1 SGHAT, CDR2 FQNNGV. V shed 5 bases, J shed 4 bases, and the junction held 10 bases outside the gene matches. As to this clone: The antigen is unknown.

The source of this sequence is a person between 60 and 79 years old with lung adenocarcinoma. This sequence joins TRBV11-2 and TRBJ2-5, with TRBD1 matching 7 bases. Sequenced input: FFPE adjacent normal lung tissue. The CDR3 here is CASSPSWTGGETQYF. The CDR3 DNA reads TGTGCCAGCAGCCCAAGCTGGACAGGCGGAGAGACCCAGTACTTC.